Sequencing of this TCR beta chain was carried out in a study of blood T cells in healthy people across ages. Broader study findings: Correlation between TCR beta diversity and naive T cell percentage was strong. The fall in TCR beta diversity per million T cells was roughly linear with age.

Per the germline V gene, CDR1 is DFQATT and CDR2 is SNEGSKA (reference sequence). CDR3 length: 14 amino acids. A sample-barcoded 5' primer and a J-beta primer mix were used in a second PCR of roughly 7 to 11 cycles. Carrying 12 random nucleotides, a template-switch adaptor labeled each individual cDNA molecule. TCRdb passed the 5' RACE reads through MiXCR, listing each CDR3 protein once. This sample carries about 1.8 million distinct CDR3 sequences, roughly 52% of them seen once, and the ten largest clones take around 2.1%. Concerning this clonotype itself: Its antigen is as yet unknown.

Sequencing used blood. This sequence joins TRBV20-1 and TRBJ2-7, with TRBD1 identical over 9 bases. The closer fit of TRBJ2-5 to the DNA end suggests the J call may be wrong. This receptor was identified in a woman in her thirties or forties in good health. CDR3 sequence reads: CSASDTGGVETQYF. The CDR3 region has the DNA TGCAGTGCTAGTGACACAGGGGGCGTTGAGACCCAGTACTTC.